This TCR beta chain was recovered during a study of shared clonotypes between healthy human individuals. The study, taken as a whole, reports: It was only blood that was sampled, and tissue repertoires likely differ. It was the non-shared clonotypes that had lower generation probabilities than clonotypes shared by all four donors.

With respect to this clone: Its specificity is unknown.

The CDR3 spans 14 residues. Germline loops: CDR1 SNHLY, CDR2 FYNNEI. With V trimmed by 5 bases and J by 1 base, 3 bases remained unmatched. The protocol was immunoSEQ multiplex PCR, while the TCRdb copy is restricted to in-frame clones and leaves out a portion. The table has hundreds of thousands of clones, roughly 72% seen once. This chain connects TRBV2 to TRBJ2-7; 9 bases line up with TRBD1. The sequence was obtained from a woman under 40 in good health. The specimen sequenced was memory CD4+ T cells sorted from blood. Regarding subset: CD45RA-negative fraction. The CDR3 loop reads CASSLGTGSYEQYF. CDR3 DNA: TGTGCCAGCAGTTTAGGGACAGGGTCCTACGAGCAGTACTTC.